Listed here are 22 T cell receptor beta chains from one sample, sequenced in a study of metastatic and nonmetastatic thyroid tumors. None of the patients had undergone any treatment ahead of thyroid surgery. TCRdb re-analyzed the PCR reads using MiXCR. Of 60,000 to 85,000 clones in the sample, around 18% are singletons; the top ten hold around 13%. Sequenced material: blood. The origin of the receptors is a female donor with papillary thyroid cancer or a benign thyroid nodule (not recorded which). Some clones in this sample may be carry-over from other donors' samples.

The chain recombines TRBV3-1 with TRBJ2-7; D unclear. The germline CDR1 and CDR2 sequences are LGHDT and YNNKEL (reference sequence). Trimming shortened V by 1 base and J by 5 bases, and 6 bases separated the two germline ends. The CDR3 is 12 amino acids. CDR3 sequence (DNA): TGTGCCAGCAGCCAAGTTTGGCACGAGCAGTACTTC. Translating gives CASSQVWHEQYF.

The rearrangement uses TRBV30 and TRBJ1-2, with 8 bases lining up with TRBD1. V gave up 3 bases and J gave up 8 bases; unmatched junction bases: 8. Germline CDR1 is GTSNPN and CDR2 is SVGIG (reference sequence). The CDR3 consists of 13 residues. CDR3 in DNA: TGTGCCTGGAGCCGGGACAGGCCTTGGGGCTACACCTTC. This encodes CAWSRDRPWGYTF.

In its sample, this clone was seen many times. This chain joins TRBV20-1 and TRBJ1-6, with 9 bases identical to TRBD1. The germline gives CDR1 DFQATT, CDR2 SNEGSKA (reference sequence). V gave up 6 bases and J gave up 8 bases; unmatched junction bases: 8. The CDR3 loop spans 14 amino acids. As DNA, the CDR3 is TGCAGTGCCCGGACCGGGACAGGGTATTCACCCCTCCACTTT. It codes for CSARTGTGYSPLHF.

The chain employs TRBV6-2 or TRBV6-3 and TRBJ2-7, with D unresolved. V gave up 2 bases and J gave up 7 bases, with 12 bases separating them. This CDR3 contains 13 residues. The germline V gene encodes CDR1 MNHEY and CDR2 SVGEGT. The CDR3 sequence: CASSYRNSEEQYF. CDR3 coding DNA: TGTGCCAGCAGTTACCGAAACTCGGAAGAGCAGTACTTC.

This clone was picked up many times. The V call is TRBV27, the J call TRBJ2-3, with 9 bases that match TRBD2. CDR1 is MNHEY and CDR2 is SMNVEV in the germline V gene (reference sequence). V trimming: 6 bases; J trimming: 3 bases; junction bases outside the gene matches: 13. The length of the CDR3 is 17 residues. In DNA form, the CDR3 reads TGTGCCAGCAGGTTCTCGGGACTAGCCGGGGGGACAGATACGCAGTATTTT. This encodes CASRFSGLAGGTDTQYF.

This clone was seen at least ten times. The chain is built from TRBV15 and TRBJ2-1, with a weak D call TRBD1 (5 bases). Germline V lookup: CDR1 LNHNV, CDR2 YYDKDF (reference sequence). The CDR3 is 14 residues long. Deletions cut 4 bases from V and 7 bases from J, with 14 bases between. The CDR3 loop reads CATSTRQSENEQFF. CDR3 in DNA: TGTGCCACCAGCACCCGACAGTCCGAGAATGAGCAGTTCTTC.

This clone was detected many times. In DNA, the CDR3 is TGCGCCAGCACACGGGGGCGCGATGACTATGGCTACACCTTC. Its translation is CASTRGRDDYGYTF. The V call is TRBV4-1, the J call TRBJ1-2, with D possibly matching TRBD1 (6 bases). The CDR3 length is 14 residues. V lost 7 bases to trimming and J lost 3 bases, with 15 bases between them. Germline V gene sequence: CDR1 MGHRA, CDR2 YSYEKL.

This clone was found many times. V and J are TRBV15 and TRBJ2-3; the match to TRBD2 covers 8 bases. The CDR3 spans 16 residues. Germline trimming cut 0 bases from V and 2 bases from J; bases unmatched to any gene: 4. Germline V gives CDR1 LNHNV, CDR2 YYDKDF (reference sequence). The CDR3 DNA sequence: TGTGCCACCAGCAGAGAGCGGGAGGCCCCCACAGATACGCAGTATTTT. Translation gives CATSREREAPTDTQYF. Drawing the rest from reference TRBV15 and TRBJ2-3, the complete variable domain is DAMVIQNPRYQVTQFGKPVTLSCSQTLNHNVMYWYQQKSSQAPKLLFHYYDKDFNNEADTPDNFQSRRPNTSFCFLDIRSPGLGDTAMYLCATSREREAPTDTQYFGPGTRLTVL.

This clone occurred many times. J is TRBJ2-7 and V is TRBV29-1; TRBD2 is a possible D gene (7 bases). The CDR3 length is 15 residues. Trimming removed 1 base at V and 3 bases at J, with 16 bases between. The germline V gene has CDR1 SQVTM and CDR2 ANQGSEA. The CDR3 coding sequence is TGCAGCGTTGAAGCTGGCGGGCGGGGGCTCTACGAGCAGTACTTC. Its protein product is CSVEAGGRGLYEQYF.

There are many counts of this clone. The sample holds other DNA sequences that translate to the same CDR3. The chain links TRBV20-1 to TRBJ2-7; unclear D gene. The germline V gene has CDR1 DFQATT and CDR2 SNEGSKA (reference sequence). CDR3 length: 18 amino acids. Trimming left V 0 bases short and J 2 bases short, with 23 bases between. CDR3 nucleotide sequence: TGCAGTGCTAGAGAGGCCACTCCCATTGCCCTGACGGCCTACGAGCAGTACTTC. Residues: CSAREATPIALTAYEQYF.

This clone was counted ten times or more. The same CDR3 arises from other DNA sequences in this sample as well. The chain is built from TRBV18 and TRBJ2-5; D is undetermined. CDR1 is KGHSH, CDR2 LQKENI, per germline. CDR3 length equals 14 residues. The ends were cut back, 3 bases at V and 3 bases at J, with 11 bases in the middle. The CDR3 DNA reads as TGTGCCAGCTCACCCGCCTCCACGGAAGAGACCCAGTACTTC. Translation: CASSPASTEETQYF.

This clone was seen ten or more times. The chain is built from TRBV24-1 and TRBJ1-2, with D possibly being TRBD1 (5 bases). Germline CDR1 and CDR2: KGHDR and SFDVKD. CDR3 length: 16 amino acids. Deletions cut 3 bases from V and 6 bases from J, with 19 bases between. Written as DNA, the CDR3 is TGTGCCACCAGTGATGTCAAACGGGACGGTACAGATGGCTACACCTTC. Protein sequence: CATSDVKRDGTDGYTF.

CDR3 protein: CASSPLVSETQYF. The CDR3 bases are TGTGCCAGCTCACCACTAGTATCGGAGACCCAGTACTTC. The chain combines TRBV18 with TRBJ2-5; D remains unclear. Between the trimmed V and J ends, which lost 1 base and 5 bases, there was a span of 8 bases. The CDR3 sequence is 13 residues long. Per the germline V gene, CDR1 is KGHSH and CDR2 is LQKENI. The variable domain in full, with the rest retrieved from reference TRBV18 and TRBJ2-5, is NAGVMQNPRHLVRRRGQEARLRCSPMKGHSHVYWYRQLPEEGLKFMVYLQKENIIDESGMPKERFSAEFPKEGPSILRIQQVVRGDSAAYFCASSPLVSETQYFGPGTRLLVL.

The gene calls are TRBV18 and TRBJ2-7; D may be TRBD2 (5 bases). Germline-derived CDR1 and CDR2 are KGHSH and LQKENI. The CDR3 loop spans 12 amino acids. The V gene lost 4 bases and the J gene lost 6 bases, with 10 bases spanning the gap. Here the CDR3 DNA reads TGTGCCAGCTCACAACTAGGAGCCGAGCAGTACTTC. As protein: CASSQLGAEQYF.

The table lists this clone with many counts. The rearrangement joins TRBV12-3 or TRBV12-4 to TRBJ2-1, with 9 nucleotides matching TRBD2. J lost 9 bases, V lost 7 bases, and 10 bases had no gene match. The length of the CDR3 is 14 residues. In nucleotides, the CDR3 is TGTGCCAGCACCCAAGCGGGAGGATGGGGTGAGCAGTTCTTC. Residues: CASTQAGGWGEQFF.

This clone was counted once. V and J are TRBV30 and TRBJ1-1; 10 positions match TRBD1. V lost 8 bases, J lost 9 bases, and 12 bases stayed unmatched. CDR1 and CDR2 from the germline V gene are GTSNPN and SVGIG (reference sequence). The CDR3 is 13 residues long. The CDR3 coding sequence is TGTGCCAACAGTCGGACAGGGGGTACTCAAGCTTTCTTT. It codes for CANSRTGGTQAFF.

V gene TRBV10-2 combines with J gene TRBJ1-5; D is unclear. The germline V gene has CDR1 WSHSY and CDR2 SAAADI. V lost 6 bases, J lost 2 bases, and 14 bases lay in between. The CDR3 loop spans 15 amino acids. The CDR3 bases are TGCGCCAGCAGCGCCCGGGGTCTCGGCAATCAGCCCCAGCATTTT. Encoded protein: CASSARGLGNQPQHF.

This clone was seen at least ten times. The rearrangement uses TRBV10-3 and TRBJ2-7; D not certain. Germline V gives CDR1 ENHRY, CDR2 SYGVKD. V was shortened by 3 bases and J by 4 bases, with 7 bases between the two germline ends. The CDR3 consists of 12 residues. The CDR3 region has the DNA TGTGCCATCAGTGATGAGGTGTACGAGCAGTACTTC. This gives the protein CAISDEVYEQYF.

Here the CDR3 reads CASRGGTGFSDNEQFF. For the CDR3, the DNA is TGTGCCAGCAGGGGGGGGACGGGGTTTAGTGACAATGAGCAGTTCTTC. The J gene is TRBJ2-1, the V gene TRBV27, with 7 bases identical to TRBD2. This CDR3 spans 16 amino acids. Germline CDR1 is MNHEY and CDR2 is SMNVEV (reference sequence). J was trimmed by 5 bases and V by 6 bases; bases with no gene match: 13.

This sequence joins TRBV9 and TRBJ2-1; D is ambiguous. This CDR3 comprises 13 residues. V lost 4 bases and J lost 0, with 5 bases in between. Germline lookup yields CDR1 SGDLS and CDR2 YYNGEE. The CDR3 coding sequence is TGTGCCAGCAGCATTAGCTCCTACAATGAGCAGTTCTTC. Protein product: CASSISSYNEQFF.

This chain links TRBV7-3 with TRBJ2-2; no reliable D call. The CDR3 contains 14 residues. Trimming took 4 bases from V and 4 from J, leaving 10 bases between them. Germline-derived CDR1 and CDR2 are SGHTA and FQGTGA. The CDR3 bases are TGTGCCAGCAGCTCAGACGGTGTCACCGGGGAGCTGTTTTTT. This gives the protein CASSSDGVTGELFF.

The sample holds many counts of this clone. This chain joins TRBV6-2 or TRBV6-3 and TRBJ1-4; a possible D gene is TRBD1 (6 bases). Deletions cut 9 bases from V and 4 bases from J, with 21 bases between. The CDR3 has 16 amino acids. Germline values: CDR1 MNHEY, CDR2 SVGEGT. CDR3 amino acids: CASAARTEWINEKLFF. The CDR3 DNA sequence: TGTGCCAGTGCCGCTCGGACAGAGTGGATTAATGAAAAACTGTTTTTT.